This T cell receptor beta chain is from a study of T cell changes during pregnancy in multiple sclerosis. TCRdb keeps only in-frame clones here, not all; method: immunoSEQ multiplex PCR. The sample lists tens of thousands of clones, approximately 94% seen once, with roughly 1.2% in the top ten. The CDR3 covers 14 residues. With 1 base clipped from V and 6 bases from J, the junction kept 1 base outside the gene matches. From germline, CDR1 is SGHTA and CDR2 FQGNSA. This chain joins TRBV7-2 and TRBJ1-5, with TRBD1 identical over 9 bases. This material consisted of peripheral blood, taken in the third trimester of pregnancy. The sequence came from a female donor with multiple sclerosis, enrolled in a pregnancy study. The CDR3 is CASSLGTGAQPQHF. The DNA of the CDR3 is TGTGCCAGCAGCTTAGGGACAGGGGCTCAGCCCCAGCATTTT.